This T cell receptor (beta chain) was found in a study of CD4+ T cells in melanoma. On this clone itself: No antigen is known for it.

Libraries were prepared by immunoSEQ multiplex PCR; TCRdb keeps only in-frame clonotypes and omits some of them. Of 20,000 to 25,000 clones detected, roughly 82% appear once; the ten largest clones hold 3.6%. Study results and limitations: CD8+ T cell, macrophage and B cell function reportedly correlated with neoantigen-specific CD4+ T cells. Diverse differentiation states were reported for melanoma neoantigen-specific CD4+ T cells.

Germline loops: CDR1 GTSNPN, CDR2 SVGIG (reference sequence). V shed 0 bases and J 6 bases; nucleotides not matched to a gene: 11. This CDR3 spans 15 amino acids. The receptor was isolated from a human donor with melanoma. The rearrangement joins TRBV30 to TRBJ2-7, with 7 positions matching TRBD2. The sample was cells from a culture (not recorded whether cultured in vitro). The CDR3 loop is CAWSVSREVRVEQYF. Written as DNA, the CDR3 is TGTGCCTGGAGTGTCTCTCGGGAGGTTCGGGTCGAGCAGTACTTC.